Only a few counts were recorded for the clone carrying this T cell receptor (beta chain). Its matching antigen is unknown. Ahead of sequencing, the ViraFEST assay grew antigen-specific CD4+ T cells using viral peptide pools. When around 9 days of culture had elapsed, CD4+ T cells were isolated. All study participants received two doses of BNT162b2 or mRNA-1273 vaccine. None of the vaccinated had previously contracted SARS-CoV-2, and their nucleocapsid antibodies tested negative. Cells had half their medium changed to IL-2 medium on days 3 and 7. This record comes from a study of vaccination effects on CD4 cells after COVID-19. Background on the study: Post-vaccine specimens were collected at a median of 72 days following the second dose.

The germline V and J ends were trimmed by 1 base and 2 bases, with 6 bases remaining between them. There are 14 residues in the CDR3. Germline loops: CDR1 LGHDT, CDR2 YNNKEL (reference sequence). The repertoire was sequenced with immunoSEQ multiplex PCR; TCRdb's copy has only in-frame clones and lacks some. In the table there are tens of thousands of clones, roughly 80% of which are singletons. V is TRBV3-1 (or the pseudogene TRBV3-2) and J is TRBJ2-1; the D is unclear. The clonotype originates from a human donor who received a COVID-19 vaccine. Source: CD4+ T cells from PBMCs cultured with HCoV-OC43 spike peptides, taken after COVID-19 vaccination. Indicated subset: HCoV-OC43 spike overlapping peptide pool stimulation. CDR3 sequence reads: CASSQVIAYNEQFF. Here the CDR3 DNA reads TGTGCCAGCAGCCAAGTGATCGCCTACAATGAGCAGTTCTTC.